This T cell receptor beta chain was identified in a study of T cell repertoires in cytomegalovirus infection. About the research overall: The authors relied on CMV epitopes, both recently identified HLA-C-restricted and well-studied HLA-B-restricted. A matching HLA type, together with CMV infection, was signaled by public TCR beta signatures.

As for this clonotype: Antigen: not known.

Study-level points and caveats: Within the response measured ex vivo, HLA-C-restricted CMV-specific TCR beta clonotypes were dominant.

TCRdb re-called the reads through MiXCR, storing one row per CDR3 protein. The sample yields 110,000 or so distinct CDR3 sequences, around 30% seen once. Germline V lookup: CDR1 DFQATT, CDR2 SNEGSKA (reference sequence). The germline V and J ends were trimmed by 5 bases and 0 bases, with 10 bases remaining between them. The CDR3 extends over 14 amino acids. This clonotype was sampled from a human donor in good health (CMV status not recorded). Some clones in this sample may be carry-over from other donors' samples. V usage is TRBV20-1 and J usage is TRBJ1-4; D ambiguous. The sample in question was CD8+ T cells from cultured PBMCs, obtained from culture after CMV antigen stimulation. The CDR3: CSARHPATNEKLFF. Here the CDR3 DNA reads TGCAGTGCTCGACACCCTGCAACTAATGAAAAACTGTTTTTT.